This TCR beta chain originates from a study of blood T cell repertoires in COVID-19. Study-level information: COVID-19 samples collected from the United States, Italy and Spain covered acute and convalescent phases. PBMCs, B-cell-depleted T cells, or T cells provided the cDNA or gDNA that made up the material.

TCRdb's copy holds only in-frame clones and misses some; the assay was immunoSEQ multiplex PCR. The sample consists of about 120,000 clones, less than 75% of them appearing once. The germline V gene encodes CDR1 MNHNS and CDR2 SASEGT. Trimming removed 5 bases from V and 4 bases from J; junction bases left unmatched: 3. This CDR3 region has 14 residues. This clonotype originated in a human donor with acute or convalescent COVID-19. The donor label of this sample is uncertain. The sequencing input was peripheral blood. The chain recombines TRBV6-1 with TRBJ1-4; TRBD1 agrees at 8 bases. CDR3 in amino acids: CASSPQGGNEKLFF. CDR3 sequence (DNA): TGTGCCAGCAGTCCACAGGGGGGTAATGAAAAACTGTTTTTT.